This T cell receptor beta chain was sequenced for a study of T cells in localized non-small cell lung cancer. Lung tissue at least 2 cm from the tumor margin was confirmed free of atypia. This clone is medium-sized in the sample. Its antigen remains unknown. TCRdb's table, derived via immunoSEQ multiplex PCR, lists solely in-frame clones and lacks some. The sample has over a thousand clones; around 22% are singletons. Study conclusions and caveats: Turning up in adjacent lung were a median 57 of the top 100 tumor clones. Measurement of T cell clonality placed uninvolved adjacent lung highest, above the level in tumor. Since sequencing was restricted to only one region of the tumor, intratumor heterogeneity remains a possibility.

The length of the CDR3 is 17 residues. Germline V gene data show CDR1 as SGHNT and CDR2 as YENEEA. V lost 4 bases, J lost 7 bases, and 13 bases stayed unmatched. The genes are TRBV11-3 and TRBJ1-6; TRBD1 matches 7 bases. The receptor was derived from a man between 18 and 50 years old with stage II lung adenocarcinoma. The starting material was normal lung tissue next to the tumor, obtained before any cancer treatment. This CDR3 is CASSSHDFTGANSPLHF. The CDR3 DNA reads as TGTGCCAGCAGCTCGCACGACTTTACAGGGGCCAATTCACCCCTCCACTTT.